Listed below are T cell receptor beta chains from one sample, sequenced in a study of control samples from healthy donors and cancer patients. The protocol was immunoSEQ multiplex PCR, while the TCRdb copy is restricted to in-frame clones and leaves out a portion. Of 150,000 to 200,000 clones in the sample, about nine tenths were seen once. The sample was blood. The source of these receptors is a woman in her twenties or thirties in good health. Each CDR3 is given with its conserved first and last residue. D genes are given only for firm matches. Clone size, where shown, is once, few, many, or a class for clones that have expanded.

CASSPGLANTIYF,TGTGCCAGCAGTCCAGGGTTAGCGAACACCATATATTTT,NA,TRBV27,TRBJ1-3,NA
CASSGTSGRALGTDTQYF,TGTGCCAGCAGTGGGACTAGCGGGAGGGCCCTCGGCACAGATACGCAGTATTTT,TRBD2,TRBV25-1,TRBJ2-3,NA
CASSLTREQPQHF,TGTGCCAGCAGCTTAACCAGGGAACAGCCCCAGCATTTT,NA,TRBV7-6,TRBJ1-5,NA
CASSADRGPWETQYF,TGTGCCAGCAGCGCCGACAGGGGGCCTTGGGAGACCCAGTACTTC,TRBD1,TRBV2,TRBJ2-5,NA
CATSDPGVSYNEQFF,TGTGCCACCAGTGATCCAGGGGTTAGCTACAATGAGCAGTTCTTC,NA,TRBV24-1,TRBJ2-1,NA
CAWSDQGATEAFF,TGTGCCTGGAGTGACCAGGGGGCTACTGAAGCTTTCTTT,TRBD1,TRBV30,TRBJ1-1,NA
CASSGTDNSPLHF,TGTGCCAGCAGCGGGACGGATAATTCACCCCTCCACTTT,NA,TRBV6-5,TRBJ1-6,NA
CASRGTYNEQFF,TGTGCCAGCAGGGGTACCTACAATGAGCAGTTCTTC,NA,TRBV6-5,TRBJ2-1,NA
CASSVDSATDTQYF,TGTGCCAGCAGCGTAGATAGCGCGACAGATACGCAGTATTTT,NA,TRBV9,TRBJ2-3,NA
CASGLGLDWNSPLHF,TGTGCTAGTGGTTTGGGGTTGGATTGGAATTCACCCCTCCACTTT,NA,TRBV12-5,TRBJ1-6,NA
CASSLGGLQETQYF,TGCGCCAGCAGCTTGGGTGGGCTCCAAGAGACCCAGTACTTC,NA,TRBV5-1,TRBJ2-5,NA
CASSLGTSGGNEQFF,TGTGCCAGCAGCTTAGGGACTAGCGGGGGCAATGAGCAGTTCTTC,TRBD2,TRBV7-9,TRBJ2-1,NA
CASSYPTSGGQETQYF,TGTGCCAGCAGTTACCCGACTAGCGGGGGGCAAGAGACCCAGTACTTC,TRBD2,TRBV6-6,TRBJ2-5,NA
CASSVDRLTGNTIYF,TGTGCCAGCAGCGTAGACAGGCTTACTGGAAACACCATATATTTT,NA,TRBV9,TRBJ1-3,NA
CASSTGYSNQPQHF,TGTGCCAGCAGTACAGGATATAGCAATCAGCCCCAGCATTTT,NA,TRBV6-5,TRBJ1-5,NA
CASSEATGYNEQFF,TGTGCCAGCAGTGAAGCGACGGGGTACAATGAGCAGTTCTTC,NA,TRBV6-1,TRBJ2-1,NA
CASSPANMNTEAFF,TGTGCCAGCTCACCGGCAAACATGAACACTGAAGCTTTCTTT,NA,TRBV18,TRBJ1-1,NA
CASSIGTGAYEQYF,TGTGCCAGTAGTATCGGGACAGGGGCTTACGAGCAGTACTTC,TRBD1,TRBV19,TRBJ2-7,NA
CASSYRLAGGEQFF,TGTGCCAGCAGTTACCGACTAGCGGGAGGGGAGCAGTTCTTC,TRBD2,TRBV6-5,TRBJ2-1,NA
CASSAREHEKLFF,TGCGCCAGCAGTGCCAGGGAGCATGAAAAACTGTTTTTT,NA,TRBV10-2,TRBJ1-4,NA
CASSLSDSEGNTIYF,TGTGCCAGCAGTTTGTCCGACAGTGAAGGAAACACCATATATTTT,NA,TRBV27,TRBJ1-3,NA
CASSYSRTGTYEQYF,TGTGCCAGCAGTTACTCTCGGACTGGGACCTACGAGCAGTACTTC,NA,TRBV6-2/TRBV6-3,TRBJ2-7,NA
CAISEGGSYNEQFF,TGTGCCATCAGTGAGGGAGGATCCTACAATGAGCAGTTCTTC,NA,TRBV10-3,TRBJ2-1,NA
CASSLQGPGNTIYF,TGTGCCAGCAGTTTACAGGGCCCTGGAAACACCATATATTTT,NA,TRBV27,TRBJ1-3,NA
CASSVERGVGNEKLFF,TGTGCCAGCAGCGTAGAGCGGGGGGTCGGTAATGAAAAACTGTTTTTT,NA,TRBV9,TRBJ1-4,NA
CASSPKDRQNTEAFF,TGTGCCAGCTCACCAAAAGACAGGCAGAACACTGAAGCTTTCTTT,NA,TRBV18,TRBJ1-1,NA
CASSWTSGGQETQYF,TGTGCCAGCAGCTGGACTAGCGGGGGACAAGAGACCCAGTACTTC,TRBD2,TRBV7-9,TRBJ2-5,few
CASSVAGNTEAFF,TGTGCCAGCAGCGTAGCGGGTAACACTGAAGCTTTCTTT,NA,TRBV9,TRBJ1-1,NA
CASSPQGAYEQYF,TGTGCCAGCTCACCACAGGGGGCCTACGAGCAGTACTTC,NA,TRBV18,TRBJ2-7,NA
CASSLGTSRQETQYF,TGTGCCAGCAGCTTAGGGACTAGCAGGCAAGAGACCCAGTACTTC,TRBD2,TRBV7-6,TRBJ2-5,NA
CASTQQGSPLHF,TGTGCCAGCACCCAGCAGGGATCACCCCTCCACTTT,NA,TRBV3-1/TRBV3-2,TRBJ1-6,NA
CASRRLAGVIETQYF,TGTGCCAGCAGACGACTAGCGGGAGTAATAGAGACCCAGTACTTC,TRBD2,TRBV28,TRBJ2-5,once
CATSWTGRGETQYF,TGTGCCACCAGTTGGACAGGGCGGGGAGAGACCCAGTACTTC,TRBD1,TRBV24-1,TRBJ2-5,NA
CASTDTTGANYGYTF,TGTGCCAGCACCGATACGACAGGAGCTAACTATGGCTACACCTTC,NA,TRBV7-9,TRBJ1-2,NA
CASSPTSGPYNEQFF,TGTGCCAGCAGCCCGACTAGCGGTCCCTACAATGAGCAGTTCTTC,TRBD2,TRBV7-3,TRBJ2-1,NA
CASSFRTGNTEAFF,TGTGCCAGCAGTTTCCGGACAGGGAACACTGAAGCTTTCTTT,TRBD1,TRBV6-5,TRBJ1-1,NA
CASSQGPRSEQYF,TGCGCCAGCAGCCAAGGGCCTAGATCAGAGCAGTACTTC,NA,TRBV4-3,TRBJ2-7,NA
CASSYNSYGYTF,TGTGCCAGCAGTTACAACAGCTATGGCTACACCTTC,NA,TRBV6-5,TRBJ1-2,NA
CASSFYRGTTEAFF,TGTGCCAGCAGTTTTTACAGGGGTACCACTGAAGCTTTCTTT,TRBD1,TRBV27,TRBJ1-1,NA
CASSDSTVTEAFF,TGTGCCAGCAGTGACTCGACAGTTACTGAAGCTTTCTTT,NA,TRBV6-4,TRBJ1-1,NA
CASSQQGDNSPLHF,TGTGCCAGCAGCCAACAGGGCGATAATTCACCCCTCCACTTT,NA,TRBV3-1/TRBV3-2,TRBJ1-6,NA
CAWTEGPHNSPLHF,TGTGCCTGGACGGAGGGGCCTCATAATTCACCCCTCCACTTT,NA,TRBV30,TRBJ1-6,NA